The 11 T cell receptor beta chains below all came from one sample that was sequenced in a study of CD4 T cells in relation to SARS-CoV-2 and coronaviruses. These receptors have no known antigen. Libraries were prepared by immunoSEQ multiplex PCR; TCRdb keeps only in-frame clonotypes and omits some of them. This table has roughly 45,000 clones, over 75% appearing once. The sample consisted of naive CD4+ T cells from PBMCs, cultured in vitro. Subset meaning: naive CD4+ T cells isolated by negative enrichment. Source of these receptors: an adult with COVID-19.

The chain carries TRBV9 and TRBJ1-1; 10 nucleotides align to TRBD1. This CDR3 comprises 14 residues. J lost 5 bases, V lost 3 bases, and 4 bases had no gene match. The germline CDR1 and CDR2 sequences are SGDLS and YYNGEE. The CDR3 nucleotides are TGTGCCAGCAGCGGCCGGGACAGGGGAACTGAAGCTTTCTTT. Protein: CASSGRDRGTEAFF.

V usage is TRBV5-4 and J usage is TRBJ1-1; D unresolved. The CDR3 loop spans 14 amino acids. CDR1 and CDR2 (germline): SGHNT, YYREEE (reference sequence). Trimming pared 4 bases from V and 4 bases from J, leaving 14 bases between. The CDR3 sequence is CASSETTTGTEAFF. CDR3 coding DNA: TGTGCCAGCAGCGAGACCACGACGGGCACTGAAGCTTTCTTT.

The chain links TRBV6-1 to TRBJ1-5; no reliable D call. The CDR3 totals 13 residues. CDR1 is MNHNS and CDR2 is SASEGT in the germline V gene. V was clipped by 3 bases and J by 6 bases, with 9 bases between them. This CDR3 is CASSERVVQPQHF. In DNA, the CDR3 is TGTGCCAGCAGTGAGCGGGTGGTTCAGCCCCAGCATTTT.

This sequence joins TRBV3-1 (or the pseudogene TRBV3-2) and TRBJ2-7; 14 nucleotides agree with TRBD2. The CDR3 runs to 16 residues. CDR1 and CDR2 from the germline V gene are LGHDT and YNNKEL (reference sequence). With 4 bases clipped from V and 2 bases from J, the junction kept 4 bases outside the gene matches. CDR3 coding DNA: TGTGCCAGCAGCCCCTGGACTAGCGGGAGGCCCTACGAGCAGTACTTC. It specifies CASSPWTSGRPYEQYF.

The gene calls are TRBV5-5 and TRBJ2-6, with D uncertain. The CDR3 is 14 amino acids. The V end lost 5 bases, the J end lost 0 bases, and 6 bases lay between the germline ends. The germline gives CDR1 SGHKS, CDR2 YYEKEE (reference sequence). In nucleotides, the CDR3 is TGTGCCAGCAGAGGAATCTCTGGGGCCAACGTCCTGACTTTC. Protein: CASRGISGANVLTF.

This chain links TRBV4-3 with TRBJ1-1; D may be TRBD1 (6 bases). Germline V gene data show CDR1 as LGHNA and CDR2 as YSLEER. The CDR3 is 15 residues long. The V gene lost 3 bases and the J gene lost 0 bases, with 11 bases spanning the gap. Here the CDR3 DNA reads TGCGCCAGCAGCCAGTCAGGGGCTATGAACACTGAAGCTTTCTTT. It is translated as CASSQSGAMNTEAFF.

The J gene is TRBJ2-7, the V gene TRBV28; a weak D match, TRBD2 (5 bases). V gave up 6 bases and J gave up 6 bases, with 12 bases separating them. The germline V gene has CDR1 MDHEN and CDR2 SYDVKM. CDR3 length: 12 amino acids. CDR3: CASREGLGEQYF. The CDR3 DNA sequence: TGTGCCAGCAGAGAAGGACTGGGCGAGCAGTACTTC.

The chain employs TRBV9 and TRBJ2-2; 15 nucleotides agree with TRBD2. CDR1 is SGDLS, CDR2 YYNGEE, per germline. This CDR3 is built from 16 residues. J gave up 5 bases and V 3 bases, and 2 bases lay outside the gene matches. The CDR3 bases are TGTGCCAGCAGCGCCGGGACTAGCGGGAGGACCGGGGAGCTGTTTTTT. Its protein is CASSAGTSGRTGELFF.

The V call is TRBV7-2, the J call TRBJ2-1, with unresolved D. CDR1 and CDR2 from the germline V gene are SGHTA and FQGNSA. The CDR3 contains 15 residues. The ends were cut back, 3 bases at V and 0 bases at J, with 9 bases in the middle. The CDR3 sequence is CASSLLGNSYNEQFF. The CDR3 nucleotides are TGTGCCAGCAGCTTGTTAGGAAACTCCTACAATGAGCAGTTCTTC.

The chain couples TRBV28 to TRBJ1-1; D is perhaps TRBD1 (5 bases). Per germline, CDR1 MDHEN and CDR2 SYDVKM. CDR3 length: 12 amino acids. V lost 10 bases and J 7 bases, leaving 16 bases between the germline ends. The CDR3 bases are TGTGCCACCCAGGGTTTTCGTGGTGAAGCTTTCTTT. It specifies CATQGFRGEAFF.

V and J are TRBV5-5 and TRBJ1-1; D possibly corresponds to TRBD1 (6 bases). The CDR3 runs 17 residues. V shed 0 bases and J shed 4 bases, with 19 bases lying between them. CDR1 SGHKS and CDR2 YYEKEE come from the germline V gene (reference sequence). This chain's CDR3 is CASSLAAIVGGFTEAFF. The CDR3 nucleotides are TGTGCCAGCAGCTTGGCGGCTATTGTGGGGGGCTTCACTGAAGCTTTCTTT.